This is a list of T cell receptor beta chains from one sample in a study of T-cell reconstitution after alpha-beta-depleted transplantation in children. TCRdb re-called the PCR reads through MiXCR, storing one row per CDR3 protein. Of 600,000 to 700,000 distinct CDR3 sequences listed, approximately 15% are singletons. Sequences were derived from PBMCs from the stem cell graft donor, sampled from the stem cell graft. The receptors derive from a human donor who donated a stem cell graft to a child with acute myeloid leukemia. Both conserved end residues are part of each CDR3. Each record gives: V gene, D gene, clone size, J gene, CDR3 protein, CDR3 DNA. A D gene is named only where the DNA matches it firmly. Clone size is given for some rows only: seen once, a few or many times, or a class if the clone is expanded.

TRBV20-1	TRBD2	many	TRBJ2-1	CSARITSGGASEQFF	TGCAGTGCTAGAATTACTAGCGGGGGGGCCAGTGAGCAGTTCTTC
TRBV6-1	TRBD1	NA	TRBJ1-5	CASSGPGGRNQPQHF	TGTGCCAGCAGTGGACCAGGGGGGCGCAATCAGCCCCAGCATTTT
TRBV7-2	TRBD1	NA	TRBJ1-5	CASSAQGTNQPQHF	TGTGCCAGCAGCGCACAGGGGACTAATCAGCCCCAGCATTTT
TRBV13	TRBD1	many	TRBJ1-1	CASSVTDRDNTEAFF	TGTGCCAGCAGCGTAACGGACAGGGATAACACTGAAGCTTTCTTT
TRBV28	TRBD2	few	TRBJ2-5	CASSFRTSGAQETQYF	TGTGCCAGCAGTTTTCGGACTAGCGGCGCTCAAGAGACCCAGTACTTC
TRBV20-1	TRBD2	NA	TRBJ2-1	CSARERGVREQFF	TGCAGTGCTAGAGAGCGGGGGGTACGAGAGCAGTTCTTC
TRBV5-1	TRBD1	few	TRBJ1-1	CASSARRQGDTEAFF	TGCGCCAGCAGCGCACGCAGACAGGGAGACACTGAAGCTTTCTTT
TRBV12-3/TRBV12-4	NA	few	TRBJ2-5	CASSSPGKYQETQYF	TGTGCCAGCAGTAGTCCCGGGAAATACCAAGAGACCCAGTACTTC
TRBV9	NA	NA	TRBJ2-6	CASSVGGGRTANVLTF	TGTGCCAGCAGCGTTGGAGGGGGACGGACGGCCAACGTCCTGACTTTC
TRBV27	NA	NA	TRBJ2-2	CASSLVETGELFF	TGTGCCAGCAGTTTGGTGGAAACCGGGGAGCTGTTTTTT
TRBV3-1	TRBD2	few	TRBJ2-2	CASSQVARFRNITGGTGELFF	TGTGCCAGCAGCCAAGTAGCCCGTTTCCGAAACATCACGGGGGGCACCGGGGAGCTGTTTTTT
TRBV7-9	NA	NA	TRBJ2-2	CASSLEKGLLHGELFF	TGTGCCAGCAGCTTAGAAAAGGGACTCCTACACGGGGAGCTGTTTTTT
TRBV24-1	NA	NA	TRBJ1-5	CATSEPGRGAQPQHF	TGTGCCACCAGTGAGCCCGGGCGGGGCGCTCAGCCCCAGCATTTT
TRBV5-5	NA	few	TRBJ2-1	CASSLLGDNEQFF	TGTGCCAGCAGCTTGTTAGGGGATAATGAGCAGTTCTTC
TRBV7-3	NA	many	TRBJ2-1	CASSLSRGGNEQFF	TGTGCCAGCAGCTTAAGCAGGGGCGGAAATGAGCAGTTCTTC
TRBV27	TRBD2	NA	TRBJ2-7	CASSLLRLAGLPYEQYF	TGTGCCAGCAGTTTATTGAGACTAGCGGGGTTGCCCTACGAGCAGTACTTC
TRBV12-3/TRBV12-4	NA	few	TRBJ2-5	CASSSRVLSETQYF	TGTGCCAGCAGTTCCAGGGTTCTCTCGGAGACCCAGTACTTC
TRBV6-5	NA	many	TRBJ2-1	CASSWDLNNEQFF	TGTGCCAGCAGTTGGGACCTTAACAATGAGCAGTTCTTC
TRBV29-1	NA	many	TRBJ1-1	CSVLKGWNTEAFF	TGCAGCGTTCTAAAGGGTTGGAACACTGAAGCTTTCTTT
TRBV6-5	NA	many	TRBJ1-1	CASTYRQSPSRSTEAFF	TGTGCCAGCACCTACAGACAGTCTCCTTCACGGAGCACTGAAGCTTTCTTT
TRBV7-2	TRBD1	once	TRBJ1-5	CASSLVGPGQGVQPQHF	TGTGCCAGCAGCTTAGTCGGTCCGGGACAGGGCGTTCAGCCCCAGCATTTT
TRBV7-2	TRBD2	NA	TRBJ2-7	CASSSPGLASYEQYF	TGTGCCAGCAGCTCTCCGGGACTAGCCTCCTACGAGCAGTACTTC
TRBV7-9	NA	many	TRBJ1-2	CASSPGGYGYTF	TGTGCCAGCAGTCCCGGGGGCTATGGCTACACCTTC
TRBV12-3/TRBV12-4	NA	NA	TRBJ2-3	CASSSLTPMLGDTDTQYF	TGTGCCAGCAGTTCATTAACCCCCATGCTAGGGGACACAGATACGCAGTATTTT
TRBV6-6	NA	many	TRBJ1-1	CASTRGNTEAFF	TGTGCCAGCACCCGGGGGAACACTGAAGCTTTCTTT
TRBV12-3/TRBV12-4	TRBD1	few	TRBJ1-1	CASSSGQGTGVTEAFF	TGTGCCAGCAGTTCGGGTCAAGGGACAGGGGTAACTGAAGCTTTCTTT
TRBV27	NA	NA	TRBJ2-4	CASRAQGGNIQYF	TGTGCCAGCAGGGCCCAGGGGGGGAACATTCAGTACTTC
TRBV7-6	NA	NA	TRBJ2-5	CASSLIRGPGETQYF	TGTGCCAGCAGCTTAATCCGGGGTCCGGGGGAGACCCAGTACTTC
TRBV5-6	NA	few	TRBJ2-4	CASSLEPQAKNIQYF	TGTGCCAGCAGCTTGGAGCCCCAAGCCAAAAACATTCAGTACTTC
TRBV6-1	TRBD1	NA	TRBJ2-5	CASSETGETQYF	TGTGCCAGCAGTGAGACAGGGGAGACCCAGTACTTC
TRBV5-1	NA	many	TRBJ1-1	CASNAGDTEAFF	TGCGCCAGCAACGCAGGGGACACTGAAGCTTTCTTT
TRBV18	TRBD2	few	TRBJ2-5	CASSPRPGTSAQETQYF	TGTGCCAGCTCACCACGACCCGGGACTAGCGCCCAAGAGACCCAGTACTTC
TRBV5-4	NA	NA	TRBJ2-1	CASSRPQMLQYNEQFF	TGTGCCAGCAGCCGCCCTCAAATGTTGCAGTACAATGAGCAGTTCTTC
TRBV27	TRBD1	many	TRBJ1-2	CASSRTGDYGYTF	TGTGCCAGCAGCAGGACAGGGGACTATGGCTACACCTTC
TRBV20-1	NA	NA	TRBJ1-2	CSAPPRVNPRANYGYTF	TGCAGTGCTCCACCTCGGGTAAACCCTCGAGCTAACTATGGTTACACCTTC
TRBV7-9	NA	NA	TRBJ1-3	CARTGTSSGNTIYF	TGTGCCAGGACAGGTACCTCCTCTGGAAACACCATATATTTT
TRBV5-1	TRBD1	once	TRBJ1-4	CASSLGGQASEKLFF	TGCGCCAGCAGCTTGGGGGGACAGGCCTCGGAAAAACTGTTTTTT
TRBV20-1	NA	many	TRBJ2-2	CSARTGKLDTGELFF	TGCAGTGCTAGAACAGGGAAATTGGACACCGGGGAGCTGTTTTTT
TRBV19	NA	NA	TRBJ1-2	CASTPGTPDGYTF	TGTGCCAGTACCCCGGGGACTCCCGATGGCTACACCTTC
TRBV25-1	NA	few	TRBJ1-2	CASRNGGYGYTF	TGTGCCAGCAGGAACGGGGGCTATGGCTACACCTTC
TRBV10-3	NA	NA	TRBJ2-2	CAISEGTDGELFF	TGTGCCATCAGTGAGGGGACTGACGGGGAGCTGTTTTTT
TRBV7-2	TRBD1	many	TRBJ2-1	CASSLGQGHNEQFF	TGTGCCAGCAGCTTGGGACAGGGACACAATGAGCAGTTCTTC
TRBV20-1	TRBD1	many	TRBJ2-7	CSAETGAQTGSDEQYF	TGCAGTGCCGAAACAGGAGCGCAGACAGGGTCCGACGAGCAGTACTTC
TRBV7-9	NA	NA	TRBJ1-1	CASSFGQINTEAFF	TGTGCCAGCAGTTTTGGACAGATTAACACTGAAGCTTTCTTT
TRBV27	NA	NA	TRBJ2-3	CASSLIGGQIYVDTQYF	TGTGCCAGCAGTTTGATAGGCGGACAGATTTATGTGGATACGCAGTATTTT
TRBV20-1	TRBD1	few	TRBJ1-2	CSALDRVNYGYTF	TGCAGTGCCCTCGACAGGGTGAACTATGGCTACACCTTC
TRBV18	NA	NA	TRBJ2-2	CASSPPLGTGELFF	TGTGCCAGCTCACCACCGCTAGGGACCGGGGAGCTGTTTTTT
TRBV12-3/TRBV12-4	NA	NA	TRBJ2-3	CASSLLKQSTDTQYF	TGTGCCAGCAGTTTATTAAAACAGAGCACAGATACGCAGTATTTT
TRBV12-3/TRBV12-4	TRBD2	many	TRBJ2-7	CASRLAGGSYEQYF	TGTGCCAGCAGACTAGCGGGGGGGAGCTACGAGCAGTACTTC
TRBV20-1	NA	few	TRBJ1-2	CSARRGIGGVIANYGYTF	TGCAGTGCTAGACGCGGGATAGGGGGGGTGATAGCTAACTATGGCTACACCTTC
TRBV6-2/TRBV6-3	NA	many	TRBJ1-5	CASSYVRNNQPQHF	TGTGCCAGCAGTTACGTCCGGAATAATCAGCCCCAGCATTTT
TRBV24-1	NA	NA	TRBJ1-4	CATSDGDSAEKLFF	TGTGCCACCAGTGATGGGGATTCGGCTGAAAAACTGTTTTTT
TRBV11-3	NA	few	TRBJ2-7	CASSLEAFRADEQYF	TGTGCCAGCAGCTTAGAGGCGTTTCGCGCTGACGAGCAGTACTTC